These 30 T cell receptor beta chains originate from one sample sequenced in a study of T cell repertoires in cytomegalovirus infection. Using its own MiXCR run on the reads, TCRdb lists one record per CDR3 protein. The table has approximately 300,000 distinct CDR3 sequences, about 25% seen once. Their specific antigens are unknown. The input for sequencing was cultured PBMCs, taken from culture after CMV antigen stimulation. Receptors originate from a human donor in good health (CMV status not recorded). Some clones in this sample may be carry-over from other donors' samples.

This clonotype was detected only a few times. The CDR3 loop reads CASSTLRFGQYF. The DNA of the CDR3 is TGTGCCAGTAGCACATTAAGGTTTGGGCAGTATTTT. The chain joins TRBV19 to TRBJ2-3; D call uncertain. This CDR3 comprises 12 residues. The germline V gene encodes CDR1 LNHDA and CDR2 SQIVND (reference sequence). Trimming took 6 bases from V and 11 from J, leaving 15 bases between them.

This clonotype was picked up many times. V usage is TRBV11-2 and J usage is TRBJ1-5; no definite D call. CDR3 length: 13 residues. The ends were cut back, 4 bases at V and 6 bases at J, with 10 bases in the middle. CDR1 is SGHAT, CDR2 FQNNGV, per germline. CDR3 protein: CASSSQSGQPQHF. The CDR3 nucleotides are TGTGCCAGCAGCTCCCAAAGCGGTCAGCCCCAGCATTTT.

This clonotype was seen at least ten times. The V gene is TRBV20-1, the J gene TRBJ1-5; D gene unclear. Germline assignment: CDR1 DFQATT and CDR2 SNEGSKA (reference sequence). The CDR3 length is 14 residues. Trimming removed 3 bases at V and 7 bases at J, with 16 bases between. CDR3 protein: CSASSGRYGQPQHF. The CDR3 bases are TGCAGTGCTAGTTCAGGTCGATATGGCCAGCCCCAGCATTTT.

This clonotype occurred many times. The DNA for the CDR3 is TGTGCCAGCAGCTTACGTCCGGGGGGCTGGGGCGGGGAGCTGTTTTTT. Translated, it gives CASSLRPGGWGGELFF. The chain is built from TRBV7-2 and TRBJ2-2, with D possibly matching TRBD2 (7 bases). The CDR3 length is 16 residues. The V gene lost 2 bases and the J gene lost 7 bases, with 17 bases spanning the gap. Germline CDR1 is SGHTA and CDR2 is FQGNSA.

This clonotype has a count of ten or more. The rearrangement joins TRBV7-2 to TRBJ2-3, with 8 bases lining up with TRBD2. The CDR3 extends over 15 amino acids. With 2 bases clipped from V and 2 bases from J, the junction kept 3 bases outside the gene matches. Looked up from germline, CDR1 is SGHTA and CDR2 is FQGNSA. The CDR3 sequence is CASSLSGSDTDTQYF. CDR3 in DNA: TGTGCCAGCAGCTTAAGCGGGAGTGACACAGATACGCAGTATTTT.

This clonotype has more than one count but fewer than ten. The chain recombines TRBV11-3 with TRBJ2-3, with TRBD1 identical over 10 bases. J was trimmed by 6 bases and V by 3 bases; bases with no gene match: 6. The CDR3 has 15 amino acids. CDR1 and CDR2 (germline): SGHNT, YENEEA. The CDR3 loop reads CASSLTGGVGDTQYF. CDR3 coding DNA: TGTGCCAGCAGCTTGACAGGGGGCGTAGGGGATACGCAGTATTTT.

This clonotype was picked up a small number of times. V gene TRBV2 combines with J gene TRBJ1-5; possible D gene TRBD1, 6 bases. This CDR3 is built from 13 residues. Trimming removed 7 bases at V and 5 bases at J, with 12 bases between. Germline V CDR1 and CDR2: SNHLY, FYNNEI. CDR3 loop: CASKRQVDQPQHF. The CDR3 coding sequence is TGTGCCAGCAAGAGACAGGTTGATCAGCCCCAGCATTTT.

This clonotype has at least ten counts. The chain recombines TRBV7-6 with TRBJ2-1; D is perhaps TRBD2 (6 bases). CDR1 is SGHVS and CDR2 is FNYEAQ in the germline V gene. Deletions cut 6 bases from V and 4 bases from J, with 16 bases between. This CDR3 comprises 15 residues. The CDR3 loop is CASRSLATPYNEQFF. The CDR3 nucleotides read TGTGCCAGCAGATCACTAGCCACCCCGTACAATGAGCAGTTCTTC.

This clonotype was seen many times. This chain uses TRBV19 with TRBJ2-1; 8 positions agree with TRBD2. This CDR3 contains 16 residues. Germline V gene lookup returns CDR1 LNHDA and CDR2 SQIVND (reference sequence). V lost 0 bases and J lost 7; bases outside the gene matches: 8. CDR3 in amino acids: CASSIDRSGSLNEQFF. The CDR3, as DNA: TGTGCCAGTAGTATAGATCGAAGCGGGAGTTTGAATGAGCAGTTCTTC.

The chain couples TRBV7-2 to TRBJ2-5; the D is unclear. CDR1 and CDR2 (germline): SGHTA, FQGNSA. This CDR3 has 15 residues. With 5 bases removed from V and 0 bases from J, the gap between germline ends came to 13 bases. The CDR3 nucleotides read TGTGCCAGCAGCCCCCAGGAAGGCCACCAAGAGACCCAGTACTTC. Protein: CASSPQEGHQETQYF.

CDR3 sequence (DNA): TGTGCCAGCAGCCCTACCGGGACTAGCGAACACTACGAGCAGTACTTC. Residues: CASSPTGTSEHYEQYF. The V and J genes are TRBV7-3 and TRBJ2-7; 10 nucleotides match TRBD2. The V and J ends lost 5 bases and 3 bases, in that order; junction bases with no gene match: 10. Germline CDR1 reads SGHTA; CDR2 reads FQGTGA. This CDR3 has 16 amino acids.

The V call is TRBV27, the J call TRBJ1-6; tentative D call: TRBD1 (5 bases). Germline lookup yields CDR1 MNHEY and CDR2 SMNVEV (reference sequence). This CDR3 contains 13 residues. Trimming shortened V by 8 bases and J by 7 bases, and 12 bases separated the two germline ends. CDR3 in amino acids: CASGGPRNSPLHF. CDR3 coding DNA: TGTGCCAGCGGGGGACCGAGAAATTCACCCCTCCACTTT.

Only a few counts were recorded for this clonotype. This sequence joins TRBV10-3 and TRBJ2-2; 7 positions agree with TRBD1. This CDR3 comprises 16 residues. The germline V gene encodes CDR1 ENHRY and CDR2 SYGVKD. The V and J ends lost 4 bases and 8 bases, in that order; junction bases with no gene match: 13. Here the CDR3 reads CAISARTGLSYGELFF. The DNA for the CDR3 is TGTGCCATCAGTGCCCGGACAGGATTATCTTATGGGGAGCTGTTTTTT.

V usage is TRBV4-3 and J usage is TRBJ2-5; D not certain. Deletions cut 4 bases from V and 5 bases from J, with 11 bases between. Germline V gives CDR1 LGHNA, CDR2 YSLEER. The CDR3 covers 13 residues. CDR3 DNA: TGCGCCAGCAGCCTTGTTAGGCGCGAGACCCAGTACTTC. It specifies CASSLVRRETQYF.

This clonotype was detected ten times or more. V and J are TRBV7-2 and TRBJ1-2, with D perhaps TRBD1 (6 bases). CDR3 size: 16 residues. The germline CDR1 and CDR2 sequences are SGHTA and FQGNSA. Trimming took 4 bases from V and 2 from J, leaving 17 bases between them. CDR3 protein: CASSSVPGHSNYGYTF. The DNA of the CDR3 is TGTGCCAGCAGCTCGGTCCCGGGACATAGCAACTATGGCTACACCTTC.

Only a few counts were recorded for this clonotype. The rearrangement links TRBV12-3 or TRBV12-4 to TRBJ2-3, with D perhaps matching TRBD2 (6 bases). V dropped 5 bases and J dropped 7 bases, with 10 bases sitting between them. CDR3 length equals 12 residues. The CDR3 nucleotides are TGTGCCAGCAGTCCACGGGGGAATACGCAGTATTTT. Its translation: CASSPRGNTQYF.

This clonotype was seen only once. The V gene is TRBV6-8, the J gene TRBJ1-4; D perhaps matches TRBD1 (5 bases). The CDR3 is 15 residues long. CDR1 is MNHGY and CDR2 is SAAAGT in the germline V gene. Trimming cost V 0 bases and J 5 bases, with 10 bases left between them. CDR3 DNA: TGTGCCAGCAGTTACTCCTCCAGGGTAAATGAAAAACTGTTTTTT. It encodes CASSYSSRVNEKLFF.

The chain combines TRBV12-3 or TRBV12-4 with TRBJ2-1; no reliable D call. The CDR3 is 15 amino acids. V lost 3 bases and J 8 bases, leaving 17 bases between the germline ends. CDR3 amino acids: CASSLAELTGDEQFF. CDR3 nucleotides: TGTGCCAGCAGTTTGGCGGAACTCACCGGCGATGAGCAGTTCTTC.

The chain uses TRBV7-2 and TRBJ2-5, with TRBD1 matching 9 bases. CDR1 and CDR2 from the germline V gene are SGHTA and FQGNSA. The V segment lost 5 bases and the J segment 5 bases; nucleotides outside the gene matches: 6. The CDR3 contains 14 residues. The CDR3 DNA sequence: TGTGCCAGCAGCAGGGACAGGGCTGCTGAGACCCAGTACTTC. Protein sequence: CASSRDRAAETQYF.

The CDR3 region is CASAGTSGRAVYNEQFF. The DNA for the CDR3 is TGTGCCAGCGCAGGGACTAGCGGGAGGGCAGTCTACAATGAGCAGTTCTTC. This chain connects TRBV2 to TRBJ2-1; 16 bases map to TRBD2. Per germline, CDR1 SNHLY and CDR2 FYNNEI. V was clipped by 8 bases and J by 3 bases; unmatched bases: 7. The CDR3 runs to 17 residues.

This clonotype was observed a few times. The rearrangement joins TRBV6-5 to TRBJ2-3; possibly TRBD1 for D (5 bases). This CDR3 has 15 residues. CDR1 and CDR2 (germline): MNHEY, SVGAGI. Trimming removed 3 bases from V and 3 bases from J, with 13 bases in between. The chain's CDR3 is CASSYGPGWTDTQYF. CDR3 nucleotides: TGTGCCAGCAGTTATGGGCCAGGGTGGACAGATACGCAGTATTTT.

The rearrangement joins TRBV20-1 to TRBJ2-1, with unresolved D. Germline CDR1 reads DFQATT; CDR2 reads SNEGSKA (reference sequence). This CDR3 contains 14 residues. V was trimmed by 5 bases and J by 0 bases, leaving 11 bases between them. The CDR3 loop is CSARRSGSYNEQFF. DNA of the CDR3: TGCAGTGCTCGAAGGAGTGGCTCCTACAATGAGCAGTTCTTC.

This clonotype was seen more than once but under ten times. The chain recombines TRBV20-1 with TRBJ2-7; weak D call: TRBD2 (5 bases). Germline CDR1 DFQATT, CDR2 SNEGSKA (reference sequence). Trimming stripped 6 bases from V and 0 bases from J, with 9 bases between. The CDR3 sequence is 12 residues long. The CDR3 DNA reads TGCAGTGCAACGGGAAGCTCCTACGAGCAGTACGTC. Translated: CSATGSSYEQYV.

The chain is built from TRBV12-3 or TRBV12-4 and TRBJ2-1; unclear D gene. The CDR3 is made up of 14 amino acids. V dropped 4 bases and J dropped 0 bases, with 7 bases sitting between them. CDR3 amino acids: CASSYSISYNEQFF. The DNA of the CDR3 is TGTGCCAGCAGTTATTCCATCTCCTACAATGAGCAGTTCTTC.

This clonotype was observed at least ten times. The chain links TRBV7-6 to TRBJ2-1; no firm D call. The germline V gene has CDR1 SGHVS and CDR2 FNYEAQ. Trimming pared 4 bases from V and 7 bases from J, leaving 17 bases between. CDR3 size: 15 residues. This CDR3 reads CASSSNKGVGNEQFF. The CDR3 coding sequence is TGTGCCAGCAGCTCCAACAAGGGTGTAGGTAATGAGCAGTTCTTC.

This clonotype was detected a few times. The J gene is TRBJ2-7, the V gene TRBV6-1, with D possibly matching TRBD1 (5 bases). This CDR3 has 13 amino acids. Deletions cut 2 bases from V and 6 bases from J, with 11 bases between. The germline gives CDR1 MNHNS, CDR2 SASEGT. Here the CDR3 reads CASSESGLGEQYV. The CDR3 DNA sequence: TGTGCCAGCAGTGAATCAGGGCTCGGCGAGCAGTACGTC.

V and J are TRBV18 and TRBJ2-7; 12 bases line up with TRBD2. Germline V lookup: CDR1 KGHSH, CDR2 LQKENI. J lost 4 bases, V lost 6 bases, and 10 bases had no gene match. CDR3 length: 16 residues. The CDR3 reads CASSYTTSGRGYEQYF. CDR3 bases: TGTGCCAGCTCTTACACGACTAGCGGGAGAGGATACGAGCAGTACTTC.

This clonotype has ten or more counts. The chain combines TRBV7-9 with TRBJ1-1; 8 bases agree with TRBD1. V shed 5 bases and J 6 bases; nucleotides not matched to a gene: 8. This CDR3 has 14 residues. Germline V gene sequence: CDR1 SEHNR, CDR2 FQNEAQ (reference sequence). CDR3 residues: CASSAGQGHPEAFF. The CDR3 nucleotides are TGTGCCAGCAGCGCAGGACAGGGACATCCTGAAGCTTTCTTT.

V is TRBV12-3 or TRBV12-4 and J is TRBJ2-3, with 11 bases aligning to TRBD2. J lost 5 bases, V lost 1 base, and 2 bases had no gene match. The CDR3 covers 15 residues. Written as DNA, the CDR3 is TGTGCCAGCAGTTTAGAGCTAGCGGGAGGAGATACGCAGTATTTT. It specifies CASSLELAGGDTQYF.

This chain uses TRBV11-2 with TRBJ2-7, with 12 bases that match TRBD2. V gave up 0 bases and J gave up 5 bases; unmatched junction bases: 11. The V gene's germline CDR1 is SGHAT and CDR2 FQNNGV. The CDR3 is 18 residues long. CDR3 sequence reads: CASSLDPLTSGSTHEQYV. The DNA of the CDR3 is TGTGCCAGCAGCTTAGACCCCTTGACTAGCGGGAGTACCCACGAGCAGTACGTC.